This TCR beta chain came from a study of blood T cell repertoires in COVID-19. Whole-study context: From the United States, Italy and Spain came samples of acute and convalescent COVID-19. Nucleic acid was either cDNA or gDNA, and it came from T cells, B-cell-depleted T cells, or PBMCs.

The CDR3 is 14 residues long. The germline CDR1 and CDR2 sequences are SGHRS and YFSETQ. V lost 4 bases to trimming and J lost 0 bases, with 10 bases between them. As handled by the study authors: Reference gene primers were amplified, and this amplification served to estimate nucleated cell counts. Assay used: immunoSEQ multiplex PCR; TCRdb lists only in-frame clones, some missing. For V, J and clone size, that table is used; D and trimming come from the DNA. Among under 250,000 clones listed, 80% to 85% were seen once. The sample comprised peripheral blood. This TCR was sampled from a woman in her sixties who had recovered from COVID-19. V and J are TRBV5-1 and TRBJ1-1; no reliable D call. For the CDR3, the DNA is TGCGCCAGCAGCCCCCAGCGGGTGAACACTGAAGCTTTCTTT. Its translation: CASSPQRVNTEAFF.